This TCR beta chain was retrieved from a study of shared clonotypes between healthy human individuals. In regard to this clone: Its antigen is as yet unknown.

This CDR3 is built from 15 residues. V was shortened by 4 bases and J by 5 bases, with 17 bases between the two germline ends. Germline CDR1 is SGHDT and CDR2 is YYEEEE. Study-wide points: Generation probabilities were higher for clonotypes shared across all four sorted-subset donors than for unshared ones.

Profiling relied on immunoSEQ multiplex PCR, and the TCRdb table lists in-frame clones only, not all of them. The table includes 2 million to 2.5 million clones, 90% to 97% detected once. Material: naive CD4+ T cells sorted from blood. Subset in this sample: CD45RA+ positively selected. The chain employs TRBV5-6 and TRBJ2-3, with D uncertain. This sequence originates from a man aged 18 to 29 in good health. This CDR3 reads CASSPRHGLGDTQYF. The CDR3 DNA reads TGTGCCAGCAGCCCAAGGCATGGGCTGGGAGATACGCAGTATTTT.